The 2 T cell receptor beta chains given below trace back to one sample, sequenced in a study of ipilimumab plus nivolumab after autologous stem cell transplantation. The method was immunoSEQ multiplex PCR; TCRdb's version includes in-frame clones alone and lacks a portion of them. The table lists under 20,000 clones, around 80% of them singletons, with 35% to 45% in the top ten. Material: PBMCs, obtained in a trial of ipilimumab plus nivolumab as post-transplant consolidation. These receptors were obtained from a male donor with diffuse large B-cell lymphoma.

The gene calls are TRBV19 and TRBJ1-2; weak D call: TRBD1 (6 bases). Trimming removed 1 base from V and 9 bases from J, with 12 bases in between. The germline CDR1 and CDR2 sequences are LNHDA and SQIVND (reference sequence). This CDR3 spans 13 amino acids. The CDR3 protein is CASSIGTVPRYTF. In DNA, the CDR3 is TGTGCCAGTAGTATAGGGACAGTCCCCCGCTACACCTTC.

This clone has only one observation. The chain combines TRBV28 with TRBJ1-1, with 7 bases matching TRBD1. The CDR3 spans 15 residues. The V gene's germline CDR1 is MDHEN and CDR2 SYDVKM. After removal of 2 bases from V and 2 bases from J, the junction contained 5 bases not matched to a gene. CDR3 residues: CASSLHQGDNTEAFF. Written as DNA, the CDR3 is TGTGCCAGCAGTTTACATCAGGGGGACAACACTGAAGCTTTCTTT.